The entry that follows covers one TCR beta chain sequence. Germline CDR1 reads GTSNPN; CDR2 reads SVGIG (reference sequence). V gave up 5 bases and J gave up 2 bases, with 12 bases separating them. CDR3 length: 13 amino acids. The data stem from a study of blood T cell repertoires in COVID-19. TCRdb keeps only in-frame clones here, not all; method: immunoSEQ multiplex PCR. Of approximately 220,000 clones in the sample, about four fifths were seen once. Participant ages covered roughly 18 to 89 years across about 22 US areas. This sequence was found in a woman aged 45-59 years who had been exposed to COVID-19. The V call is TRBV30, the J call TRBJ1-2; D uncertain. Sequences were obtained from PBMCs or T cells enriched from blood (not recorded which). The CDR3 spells CAWDSGNNYGYTF. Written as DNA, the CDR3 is TGTGCCTGGGATTCCGGGAACAACTATGGCTACACCTTC.